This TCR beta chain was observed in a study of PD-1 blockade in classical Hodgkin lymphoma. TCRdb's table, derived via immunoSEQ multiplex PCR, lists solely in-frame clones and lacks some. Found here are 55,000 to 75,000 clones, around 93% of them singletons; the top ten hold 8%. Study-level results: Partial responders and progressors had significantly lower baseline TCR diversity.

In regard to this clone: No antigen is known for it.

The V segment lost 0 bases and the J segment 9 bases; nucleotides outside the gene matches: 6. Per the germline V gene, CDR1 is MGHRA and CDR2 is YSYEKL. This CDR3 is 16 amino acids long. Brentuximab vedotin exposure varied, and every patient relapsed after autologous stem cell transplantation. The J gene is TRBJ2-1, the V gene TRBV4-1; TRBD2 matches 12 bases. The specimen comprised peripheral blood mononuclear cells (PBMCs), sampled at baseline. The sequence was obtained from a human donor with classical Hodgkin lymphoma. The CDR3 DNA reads TGCGCCAGCAGCCAAGATGCTAGCGGGGGGGTTTTTGAGCAGTTCTTC. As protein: CASSQDASGGVFEQFF.